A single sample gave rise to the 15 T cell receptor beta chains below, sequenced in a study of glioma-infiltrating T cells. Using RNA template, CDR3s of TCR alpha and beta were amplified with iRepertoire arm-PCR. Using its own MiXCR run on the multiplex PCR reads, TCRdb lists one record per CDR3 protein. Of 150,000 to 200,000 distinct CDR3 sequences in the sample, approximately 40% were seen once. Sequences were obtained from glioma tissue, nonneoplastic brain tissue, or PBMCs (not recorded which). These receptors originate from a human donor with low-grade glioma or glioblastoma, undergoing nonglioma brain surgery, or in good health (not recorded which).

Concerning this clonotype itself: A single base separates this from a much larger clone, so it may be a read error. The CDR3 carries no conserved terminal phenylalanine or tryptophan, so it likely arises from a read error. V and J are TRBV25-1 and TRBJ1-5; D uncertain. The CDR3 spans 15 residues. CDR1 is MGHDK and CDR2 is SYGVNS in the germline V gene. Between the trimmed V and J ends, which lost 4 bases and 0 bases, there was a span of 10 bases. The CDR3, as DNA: TGTGCCAGCAGTGGGTTGGATCTTAGCAATCAGCCCCAGCATTCT. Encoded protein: CASSGLDLSNQPQHS.

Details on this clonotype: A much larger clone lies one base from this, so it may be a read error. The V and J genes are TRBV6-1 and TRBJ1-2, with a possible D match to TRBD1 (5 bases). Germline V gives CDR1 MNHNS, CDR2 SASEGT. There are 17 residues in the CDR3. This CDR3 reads CANSGTVQWGDVWGYTF. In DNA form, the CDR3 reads TGTGCCAACAGTGGAACCGTACAGTGGGGGGACGTCTGGGGCTACACCTTC.

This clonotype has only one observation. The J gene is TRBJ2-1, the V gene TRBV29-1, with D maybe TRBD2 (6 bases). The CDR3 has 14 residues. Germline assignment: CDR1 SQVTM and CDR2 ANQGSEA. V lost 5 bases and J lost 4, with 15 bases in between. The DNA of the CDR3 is TGCAGCGTTAGGTCTAGCGCCAGATACAATGAGCAGTTCTTC. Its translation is CSVRSSARYNEQFF.

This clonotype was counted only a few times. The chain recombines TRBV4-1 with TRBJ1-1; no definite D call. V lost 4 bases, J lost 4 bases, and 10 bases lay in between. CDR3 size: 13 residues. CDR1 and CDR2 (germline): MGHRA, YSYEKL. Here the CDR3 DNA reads TGCGCCAGCAGCCTCGGCCGGGGCACTGAAGCTTTCTTT. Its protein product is CASSLGRGTEAFF.

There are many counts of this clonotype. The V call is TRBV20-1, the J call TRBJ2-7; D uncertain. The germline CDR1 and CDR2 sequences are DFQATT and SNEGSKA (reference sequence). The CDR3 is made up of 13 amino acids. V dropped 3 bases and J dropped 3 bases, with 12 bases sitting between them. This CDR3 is CSASGTEGYEQYF. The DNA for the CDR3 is TGCAGTGCTAGCGGCACGGAAGGCTACGAGCAGTACTTC.

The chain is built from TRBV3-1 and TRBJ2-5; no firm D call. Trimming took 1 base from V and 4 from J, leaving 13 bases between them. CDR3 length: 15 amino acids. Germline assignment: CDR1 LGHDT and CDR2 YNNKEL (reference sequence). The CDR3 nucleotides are TGTGCCAGCAGCCAAGTGTACGGTTCCACAGAGACCCAGTACTTC. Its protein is CASSQVYGSTETQYF.

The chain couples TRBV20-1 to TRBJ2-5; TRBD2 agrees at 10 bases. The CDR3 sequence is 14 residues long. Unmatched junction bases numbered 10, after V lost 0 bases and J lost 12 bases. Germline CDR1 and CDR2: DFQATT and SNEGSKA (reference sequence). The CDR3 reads CSARDLTSGLAKYF. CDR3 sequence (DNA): TGCAGTGCTAGAGATTTGACTAGCGGGTTGGCCAAGTACTTC.

The CDR3 DNA is TGTGCCAGTAGTACCGGACAGGGAAATGGCTACACCTTC. It encodes CASSTGQGNGYTF. The J gene is TRBJ1-2, the V gene TRBV6-2 or TRBV6-3; 8 positions agree with TRBD1. Trimming cost V 9 bases and J 6 bases; bases outside gene matches: 9. Germline CDR1 reads MNHEY; CDR2 reads SVGEGT. The CDR3 consists of 13 residues.

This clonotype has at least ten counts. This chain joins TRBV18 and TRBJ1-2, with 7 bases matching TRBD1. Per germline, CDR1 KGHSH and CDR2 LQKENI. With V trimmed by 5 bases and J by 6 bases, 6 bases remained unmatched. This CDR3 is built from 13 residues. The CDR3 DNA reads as TGTGCCAGCTCAGAGGGAACAGGGGATGGCTACACCTTC. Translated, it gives CASSEGTGDGYTF.

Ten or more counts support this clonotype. The CDR3 sequence is CATQKGRVGNTEAFF. The CDR3 coding sequence is TGTGCCACCCAGAAGGGAAGGGTCGGGAACACTGAAGCTTTCTTT. J is TRBJ1-1 and V is TRBV19; D is unresolved. Trimming stripped 10 bases from V and 1 base from J, with 19 bases between. The CDR3 has 15 amino acids. Germline loops: CDR1 LNHDA, CDR2 SQIVND (reference sequence).

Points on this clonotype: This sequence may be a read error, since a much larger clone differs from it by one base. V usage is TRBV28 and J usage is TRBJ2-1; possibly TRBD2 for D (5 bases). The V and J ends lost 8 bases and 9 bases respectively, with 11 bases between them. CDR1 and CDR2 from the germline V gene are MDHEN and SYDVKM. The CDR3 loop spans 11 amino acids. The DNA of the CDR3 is TGTGCCAGCGAGGGCCATGCTGAGCAGTTCTTC. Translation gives CASEGHAEQFF.

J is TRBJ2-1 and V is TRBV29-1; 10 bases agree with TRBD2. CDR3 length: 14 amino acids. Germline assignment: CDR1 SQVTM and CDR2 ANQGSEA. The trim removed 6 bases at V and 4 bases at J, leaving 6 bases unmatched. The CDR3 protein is CSVRQREGYNEQFF. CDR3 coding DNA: TGCAGCGTCAGGCAGCGGGAGGGTTACAATGAGCAGTTCTTC.

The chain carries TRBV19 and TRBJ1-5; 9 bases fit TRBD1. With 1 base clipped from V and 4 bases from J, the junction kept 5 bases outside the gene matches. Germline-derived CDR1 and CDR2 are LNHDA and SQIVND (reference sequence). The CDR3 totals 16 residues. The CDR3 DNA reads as TGTGCCAGTAGTATAGGAACCGGGACAGGGAATCAGCCCCAGCATTTT. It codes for CASSIGTGTGNQPQHF.

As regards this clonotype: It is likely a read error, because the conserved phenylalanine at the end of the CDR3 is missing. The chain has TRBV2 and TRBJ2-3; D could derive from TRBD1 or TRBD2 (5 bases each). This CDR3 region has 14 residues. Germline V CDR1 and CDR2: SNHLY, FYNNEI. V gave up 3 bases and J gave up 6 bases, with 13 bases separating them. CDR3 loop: CASSDSGPADTQYL. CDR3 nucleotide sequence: TGTGCCAGCAGTGACTCGGGACCAGCGGATACGCAGTATCTT.

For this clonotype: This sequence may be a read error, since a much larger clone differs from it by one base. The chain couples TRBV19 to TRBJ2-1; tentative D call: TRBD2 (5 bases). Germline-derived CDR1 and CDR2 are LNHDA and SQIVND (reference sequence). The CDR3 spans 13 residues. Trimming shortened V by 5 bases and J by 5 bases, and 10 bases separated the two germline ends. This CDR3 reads CASSPPRDNEQFF. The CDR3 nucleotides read TGTGCCAGTAGTCCCCCGAGGGACAATGAGCAGTTCTTC.